This T cell receptor (beta chain) was sequenced in a study of Ad26.COV2.S vaccination and SARS-CoV-2 variants. The table came from immunoSEQ multiplex PCR; TCRdb's copy has only in-frame clones and leaves some out. The sample holds hundreds of thousands of clones, roughly 90% seen once. Broader study findings: Placebo and vaccine recipients had non-spike TCR breadth that was similar. After vaccination, reports described spike-specific CD8+ and CD4+ T cell responses as showing substantial breadth.

Treatment noted: roughly 19 received Ad26.COV2.S at low or high dose, single or two shots; 5 received placebo; per-sample allocation not given. All samples were drawn on day 63, counting from the first vaccine or placebo injection. Wuhan-strain SARS-CoV-2 spike was expressed by the Ad26 vector that made up the vaccine. The count of this clone is one. Its matching antigen is unknown. This CDR3 has 13 residues. Trimming stripped 6 bases from V and 0 bases from J, with 9 bases between. Sequenced here: peripheral blood, sampled in a trial of Ad26.COV2.S vaccine versus placebo. The rearrangement uses TRBV12-3 or TRBV12-4 and TRBJ2-7; D call uncertain. The clonotype comes from a person aged 18 to 65 who received the Ad26.COV2.S COVID-19 vaccine or a placebo. CDR3 loop: CASSDRNSYEQYF. The CDR3 DNA reads as TGTGCCAGCAGCGATAGGAACTCCTACGAGCAGTACTTC.